The 2 T cell receptor beta chains reported below all come from one sample, sequenced in a study of CD8 T cells in ankylosing spondylitis. General study findings and limits: One TCR beta motif, made up of seven to nine highly homologous variants, appeared characteristic of ankylosing spondylitis blood.

TCRdb passed the 5' RACE reads through MiXCR, listing each CDR3 protein once. Of hundreds of thousands of distinct CDR3 sequences in the sample, approximately 17% were seen once. What these receptors recognize is not known. The specimen sequenced was blood, either unsorted or a sorted T cell fraction (not recorded which). These receptor sequences come from a male donor with ankylosing spondylitis.

In its sample, this clonotype was seen many times. The chain employs TRBV29-1 and TRBJ2-1, with D perhaps assigned TRBD1 or TRBD2 (5 bases each). This CDR3 has 16 residues. Germline values: CDR1 SQVTM, CDR2 ANQGSEA. V lost 2 bases and J 0 bases, leaving 14 bases between the germline ends. The CDR3: CSVEPQTRGSYNEQFF. Here the CDR3 DNA reads TGCAGCGTTGAACCACAAACTAGGGGCTCCTACAATGAGCAGTTCTTC.

This clonotype was observed a handful of times. The J gene is TRBJ1-5, the V gene TRBV6-5; TRBD1 might be the D (6 bases). Germline V CDR1 and CDR2: MNHEY, SVGAGI. The germline V and J ends were trimmed by 4 bases and 4 bases, with 11 bases remaining between them. The CDR3 consists of 14 residues. CDR3 bases: TGTGCCAGCAGTTCCCGGGACACAAATCAGCCCCAGCATTTT. Translating it yields CASSSRDTNQPQHF.